Presented here are 25 T cell receptor beta chains from one specimen sequenced in a study of Ad26.COV2.S vaccination and SARS-CoV-2 variants (dated by TCRdb to the early 2020s). Library prep was done by the immunoSEQ multiplex PCR assay. The table was pulled from immuneACCESS by TCRdb, which kept in-frame rearrangements only. Such tables lose some clones; where checked, under half of the loss comes from unresolved V genes, and the rest has no known cause. The sample table holds about 330,000 clones, of which almost 90% were seen once. The ten largest clones take up 4.5% to 7% of the sample. In the paper's terms, the treatment or condition label means: roughly 20 received Ad26.COV2.S at low or high dose, single or two shots; 5 received placebo; per-sample allocation not given. Repertoires of vaccine and placebo recipients were sequenced from samples taken on day 63 after the first injection. The sequencing used peripheral blood, collected in a trial of Ad26.COV2.S vaccine versus placebo. The source is a person aged 18-65 years who received the Ad26.COV2.S COVID-19 vaccine or a placebo.

The rearrangement links TRBV19 to TRBJ1-5; D is ambiguous. The germline CDR1 and CDR2 sequences are LNHDA and SQIVND (reference sequence). This CDR3 comprises 10 residues. V was trimmed by 7 bases and J by 14 bases, leaving 12 bases between them. As DNA, the CDR3 is TGTGCCAGTAAGGGAGAGGCCGAGCATTTT. This gives the protein CASKGEAEHF.

The chain links TRBV4-2 to TRBJ2-1, with a tentative D call TRBD1 (6 bases). CDR3 size: 15 residues. CDR1 LGHNA and CDR2 YNFKEQ come from the germline V gene. V lost 0 bases to trimming and J lost 4 bases, with 10 bases between them. CDR3 coding DNA: TGTGCCAGCAGCCAAGAGACAGGCGGGTACAATGAGCAGTTCTTC. It is translated as CASSQETGGYNEQFF.

In DNA, the CDR3 is TGTGCCAGCAGCTTAGTAGGAGACAGGGGGCCAGTAGAGACCCAGTACTTC. The encoded protein is CASSLVGDRGPVETQYF. The rearrangement uses TRBV13 and TRBJ2-5, with TRBD1 matching over 10 bases. Germline lookup yields CDR1 PRHDT and CDR2 FYEKMQ (reference sequence). This CDR3 has 17 residues. V gave up 1 base and J gave up 4 bases; unmatched junction bases: 9.

The gene calls are TRBV4-3 and TRBJ1-1; D is unclear. Trimming took off 0 bases at V and 3 bases at J, with 20 bases between the two ends. The CDR3 covers 18 residues. Germline lookup yields CDR1 LGHNA and CDR2 YSLEER. CDR3 nucleotide sequence: TGCGCCAGCAGCCAAGATTTTGCGCGAACGGCCGGGGACACTGAAGCTTTCTTT. As protein: CASSQDFARTAGDTEAFF.

The V and J genes are TRBV9 and TRBJ1-5, with D hard to call. Germline V gene lookup returns CDR1 SGDLS and CDR2 YYNGEE. Trimming took off 0 bases at V and 0 bases at J, with 7 bases between the two ends. The CDR3 is made up of 15 amino acids. CDR3 DNA: TGTGCCAGCAGCGTAGGTGGGCTTAGCAATCAGCCCCAGCATTTT. It encodes CASSVGGLSNQPQHF.

The chain recombines TRBV20-1 with TRBJ2-2; D is unclear. Germline V lookup: CDR1 DFQATT, CDR2 SNEGSKA (reference sequence). V was clipped by 0 bases and J by 7 bases, with 3 bases between them. There are 11 residues in the CDR3. CDR3 loop: CSAREDGELFF. As DNA, the CDR3 is TGCAGTGCTAGAGAGGACGGGGAGCTGTTTTTT.

The rearrangement joins TRBV18 to TRBJ1-4, with TRBD1 as a possible D gene (5 bases). CDR1 is KGHSH, CDR2 LQKENI, per germline. The CDR3 runs 12 residues. V was clipped by 3 bases and J by 7 bases, with 6 bases between them. CDR3 region: CASSPGPEKLFF. As DNA, the CDR3 is TGTGCCAGCTCACCGGGACCTGAAAAACTGTTTTTT.

This sequence joins TRBV6-1 and TRBJ2-3; tentatively, D is TRBD1 (5 bases). The V gene's germline CDR1 is MNHNS and CDR2 SASEGT. V was cut by 2 bases and J by 3 bases, with 15 bases left in between. The CDR3 contains 16 residues. The CDR3 sequence is CASSEHPQGRTDTQYF. The CDR3 DNA is TGTGCCAGCAGTGAACACCCCCAGGGTCGGACAGATACGCAGTATTTT.

This rearrangement joins TRBV5-1 to TRBJ1-2; D perhaps matches TRBD1 (5 bases). The CDR3 is 14 residues long. The V end lost 4 bases, the J end lost 2 bases, and 12 bases lay between the germline ends. Germline CDR1 is SGHRS and CDR2 is YFSETQ. The CDR3 DNA sequence: TGCGCCAGCAGCCCGGCCCGGGGCAACTATGGCTACACCTTC. Its translation is CASSPARGNYGYTF.

The chain has TRBV28 and TRBJ2-3, with D uncertain. The V gene lost 5 bases and the J gene lost 6 bases, with 9 bases spanning the gap. Germline lookup yields CDR1 MDHEN and CDR2 SYDVKM. The CDR3 is 12 residues long. DNA of the CDR3: TGTGCCAGCAGTCCACCAGCGGATACGCAGTATTTT. Its protein product is CASSPPADTQYF.

The genes are TRBV12-3 or TRBV12-4 and TRBJ2-1; the D is unclear. The CDR3 runs 11 residues. V shed 4 bases and J shed 7 bases, with 5 bases lying between them. CDR3: CASSSINEQFF. The CDR3, as DNA: TGTGCCAGCAGTTCTATTAATGAGCAGTTCTTC.

The V and J genes are TRBV4-1 and TRBJ1-2, with unresolved D. The CDR3 is made up of 13 amino acids. V lost 2 bases, J lost 4 bases, and 8 bases lay in between. Germline V CDR1 and CDR2: MGHRA, YSYEKL. In nucleotides, the CDR3 is TGCGCCAGCAGCCAAAACGGCGGCTATGGCTACACCTTC. Amino acid sequence: CASSQNGGYGYTF.

The chain employs TRBV7-2 and TRBJ1-4; TRBD1 agrees at 8 bases. There are 14 residues in the CDR3. The V and J ends lost 3 bases and 8 bases, in that order; junction bases with no gene match: 5. Germline V lookup: CDR1 SGHTA, CDR2 FQGNSA. The CDR3 protein is CASSLGTGLEKLFF. The CDR3 DNA sequence: TGTGCCAGCAGCTTGGGGACAGGTCTGGAAAAACTGTTTTTT.

The chain is built from TRBV11-3 and TRBJ2-3, with TRBD2 identical over 8 bases. Germline trimming cut 5 bases from V and 5 bases from J; bases unmatched to any gene: 15. The germline CDR1 and CDR2 sequences are SGHNT and YENEEA. The CDR3 has 17 amino acids. The CDR3 nucleotides are TGTGCCAGCAGCCGGAAGCGGGAGAAGACTTGGGGAGATACGCAGTATTTT. It translates to CASSRKREKTWGDTQYF.

This chain uses TRBV7-2 with TRBJ2-2; no definite D call. CDR3 length equals 13 residues. CDR1 SGHTA and CDR2 FQGNSA come from the germline V gene. V lost 4 bases, J lost 4 bases, and 7 bases lay in between. CDR3 sequence (DNA): TGTGCCAGCAGCTGGGGTGGCACCGGGGAGCTGTTTTTT. It translates to CASSWGGTGELFF.

The CDR3 DNA is TGTGCCAGCAGCCAAGGTCTAGCGGTCGAGGGCGGGGAGCTGTTTTTT. Its protein product is CASSQGLAVEGGELFF. This chain links TRBV3-1 (or the pseudogene TRBV3-2) with TRBJ2-2, with 7 bases lining up with TRBD2. Germline CDR1 LGHDT, CDR2 YNNKEL (reference sequence). The CDR3 has 16 residues. Trimming cost V 1 base and J 7 bases; bases outside gene matches: 9.

The chain carries TRBV5-1 and TRBJ2-6; unclear D gene. Germline CDR1 and CDR2: SGHRS and YFSETQ. CDR3 length: 16 amino acids. V dropped 0 bases and J dropped 0 bases, with 7 bases sitting between them. CDR3 region: CASSLAPDSGANVLTF. The CDR3 DNA follows: TGCGCCAGCAGCTTGGCCCCAGACTCTGGGGCCAACGTCCTGACTTTC.

This chain connects TRBV4-3 to TRBJ1-2; no definite D call. V lost 1 base to trimming and J lost 4 bases, with 13 bases between them. The CDR3 extends over 15 amino acids. Germline V lookup: CDR1 LGHNA, CDR2 YSLEER. The chain's CDR3 is CASSQGLDLVYGYTF. The DNA of the CDR3 is TGCGCCAGCAGCCAAGGGCTGGACTTAGTCTATGGCTACACCTTC.

This clone was observed a handful of times. The V gene is TRBV9, the J gene TRBJ1-2, with no clear D. V shed 2 bases and J shed 7 bases, with 18 bases lying between them. In germline, CDR1 is SGDLS, CDR2 YYNGEE. The CDR3 runs 15 residues. Here the CDR3 DNA reads TGTGCCAGCAGCGTCGAGAACGGTTTTGGGAGTGGCTACACCTTC. The encoded protein is CASSVENGFGSGYTF.

This chain connects TRBV5-1 to TRBJ2-7, with D uncertain. This CDR3 spans 13 amino acids. Trimming stripped 4 bases from V and 5 bases from J, with 13 bases between. The germline gives CDR1 SGHRS, CDR2 YFSETQ. CDR3 sequence: CASSLTETDEQYF. Written as DNA, the CDR3 is TGCGCCAGCAGCCTTACCGAAACCGACGAGCAGTACTTC.

The chain combines TRBV4-3 with TRBJ1-5; D remains ambiguous. Trimming left V 0 bases short and J 7 bases short, with 16 bases between. Germline V gives CDR1 LGHNA, CDR2 YSLEER. The CDR3 length is 16 residues. For the CDR3, the DNA is TGCGCCAGCAGCCAAGATAGGGTCCAATTCAGGCAGCCCCAGCATTTT. Its translation is CASSQDRVQFRQPQHF.

V and J are TRBV18 and TRBJ1-3, with D maybe TRBD1 (5 bases). Per germline, CDR1 KGHSH and CDR2 LQKENI. This CDR3 is 16 amino acids long. V was trimmed by 4 bases and J by 2 bases, leaving 15 bases between them. The CDR3 spells CASSQGAQGAGNTIYF. The CDR3 nucleotides read TGTGCCAGCTCACAAGGGGCGCAGGGAGCTGGAAACACCATATATTTT.

The rearrangement uses TRBV19 and TRBJ1-2; TRBD1 agrees at 9 bases. The CDR3 contains 13 residues. V trimming: 3 bases; J trimming: 8 bases; junction bases outside the gene matches: 4. CDR1 and CDR2 from the germline V gene are LNHDA and SQIVND (reference sequence). Written as DNA, the CDR3 is TGTGCCAGTAGTATCGGGACAGGGCCCGGCTACACCTTC. It encodes CASSIGTGPGYTF.

V usage is TRBV28 and J usage is TRBJ2-3, with D perhaps matching TRBD1 (5 bases). CDR1 and CDR2 from the germline V gene are MDHEN and SYDVKM. The CDR3 has 14 amino acids. V was cut by 6 bases and J by 4 bases, with 14 bases left in between. CDR3 in DNA: TGTGCCAGCAGACCTTGGGGCGAGGCAGATACGCAGTATTTT. Encoded protein: CASRPWGEADTQYF.

The rearrangement links TRBV3-1 (or the pseudogene TRBV3-2) to TRBJ1-1; tentative D call: TRBD1 (6 bases). V was pared by 4 bases and J by 5 bases, with 14 bases between. CDR3 size: 14 residues. CDR1 and CDR2 (germline): LGHDT, YNNKEL (reference sequence). CDR3 in amino acids: CASSLQGFGTEAFF. The CDR3 region has the DNA TGTGCCAGCAGCCTACAGGGCTTCGGAACTGAAGCTTTCTTT.